This T cell receptor (beta chain) was sequenced in a study of shared clonotypes between healthy human individuals. Study at large: Each donor contributed plates that comprised three CD4 naive, three CD4 memory, two CD8 naive and one CD8 memory. Whole-study results and caveats: Among donors, the sharing of clonotypes was expected to be influenced by sequencing depth.

With regard to this clone: Its antigen remains unidentified.

For each subset, genomic DNA was distributed in equal portions over several immunoSEQ plates. Measured with immunoSEQ multiplex PCR; TCRdb has only the in-frame clones, and not every one. The table lists more than 1 million clones, around 78% of them singletons. CDR3 size: 14 residues. The V and J ends lost 3 bases and 7 bases respectively, with 16 bases between them. The V gene's germline CDR1 is SGDLS and CDR2 YYNGEE. The sequence was collected from a man between 18 and 29 years old in good health. Some clones in this sample may be carry-over from other donors' samples. The chain couples TRBV9 to TRBJ1-2; D possibly corresponds to TRBD1 (6 bases). Material: memory CD4+ T cells from PBMCs. Subset: CD45RA-negative fraction. The CDR3: CASSGPGGQGGYTF. The CDR3 nucleotides read TGTGCCAGCAGCGGCCCCGGGGGGCAAGGTGGCTACACCTTC.